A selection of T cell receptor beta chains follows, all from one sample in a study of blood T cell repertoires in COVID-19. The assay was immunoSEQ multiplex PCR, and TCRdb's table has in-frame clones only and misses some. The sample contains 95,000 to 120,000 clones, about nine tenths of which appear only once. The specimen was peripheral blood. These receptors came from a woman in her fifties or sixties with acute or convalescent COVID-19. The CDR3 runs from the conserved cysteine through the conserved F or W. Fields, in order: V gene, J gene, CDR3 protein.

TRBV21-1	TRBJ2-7	CASSVDKGVLSYEQYF
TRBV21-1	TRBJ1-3	CASSSLRDSRSGNTIYF
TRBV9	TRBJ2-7	CASSVGGQEIYEQYF
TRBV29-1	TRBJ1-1	CSVEYGIRAEAFF
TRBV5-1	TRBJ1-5	CASSLTGFPQPQHF
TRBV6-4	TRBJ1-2	CASRLQGPNYGYTF
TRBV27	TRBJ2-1	CASSSERYSYNEQFF
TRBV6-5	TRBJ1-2	CASSPTGNNYGYTF
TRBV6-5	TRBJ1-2	CASSPLGGYGYTF
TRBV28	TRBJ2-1	CASSTPTSGSSEQFF
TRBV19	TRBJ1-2	CASSIVGVPSAVGYTF
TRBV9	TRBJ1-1	CASSVVKGAKGENTEAFF
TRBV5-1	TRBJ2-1	CASSSQGSSYNEQFF
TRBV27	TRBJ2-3	CASMETGAPDTQYF
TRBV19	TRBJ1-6	CASSINTVLPNSPLHF
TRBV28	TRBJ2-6	CAPKGDRGTDGANVLTF
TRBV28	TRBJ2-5	CASSPSSTRGTETQYF
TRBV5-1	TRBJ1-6	CASSWSQGNNSPLHF
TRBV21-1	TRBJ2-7	CASSKEGGLADEQYF
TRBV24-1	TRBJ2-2	CATSDFGLQNTGELFF
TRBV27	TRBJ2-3	CASSLSQGKTDTQYF
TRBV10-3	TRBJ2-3	CAISGTSGRAPDTQYF
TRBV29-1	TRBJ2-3	CSVAYMADTQYF
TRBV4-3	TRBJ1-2	CASSRADRVSHGYTF
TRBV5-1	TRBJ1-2	CASSLGGGRTSYGYTF
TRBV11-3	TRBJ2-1	CASSLGQDNEQFF
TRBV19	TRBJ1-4	CASSLRTGSGRWEKLFF
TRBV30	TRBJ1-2	CAWMGGDGYTF
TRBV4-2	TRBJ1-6	CASSQEAGGYSPLHF
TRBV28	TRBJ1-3	CASSFRGRNTIYF
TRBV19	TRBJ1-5	CASSKTSNQPQHF
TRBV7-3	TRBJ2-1	CASSLDRASYNEQFF
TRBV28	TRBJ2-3	CASTRPLDTQYF
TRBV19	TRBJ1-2	CATRDTGSYGYTF
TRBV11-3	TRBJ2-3	CASSRLAGGLDTQYF